This passage covers 21 T cell receptor beta chains from one sample sequenced in a study of CD8 T cells in ankylosing spondylitis. The antigens of these receptors remain unknown. TCRdb ran MiXCR on the 5' RACE reads and lists one entry per CDR3 protein. The sample includes some 800,000 distinct CDR3 sequences, approximately 12% of them seen just once. Overall study results and limits: Ankylosing spondylitis blood seemed to carry a telltale TCR beta motif made of under 10 highly homologous variants.

Sequencing was done on a sample of blood, either unsorted or a sorted T cell fraction (not recorded which). The receptors stem from a male donor with ankylosing spondylitis.

The chain links TRBV12-2 to TRBJ2-6; the listed D gene, TRBD2, was not tested against the DNA. TRBV12-2 has pseudogene status. There are 19 residues in the CDR3. CDR3 DNA: TGTGCAAGTCGCCCCACTAGGAAGGCTGATAACTCTGGGGCCAACGTCCTGACTTTC. Residues: CASRPTRKADNSGANVLTF.

The chain has TRBV5-1 and TRBJ1-1; D uncertain. The CDR3 has 16 residues. CDR1 and CDR2 (germline): SGHRS, YFSETQ. V shed 5 bases and J shed 4 bases, with 21 bases lying between them. In DNA, the CDR3 is TGCGCCAGCAGTTACGCCCACGTGAGCCCCACCACTGAAGCTTTCTTT. As protein: CASSYAHVSPTTEAFF.

V gene TRBV28 combines with J gene TRBJ2-7; TRBD1 is a possible D gene (5 bases). The CDR3 contains 13 residues. Trimming left V 3 bases short and J 4 bases short, with 10 bases between. CDR1 is MDHEN and CDR2 is SYDVKM in the germline V gene. The DNA of the CDR3 is TGTGCCAGCAGTTTTGTAAGGGGATACGAGCAGTACTTC. Its translation is CASSFVRGYEQYF.

This clonotype was seen many times. The chain uses TRBV20-1 and TRBJ1-1, with D possibly being TRBD1 (6 bases). Germline V gene data show CDR1 as DFQATT and CDR2 as SNEGSKA (reference sequence). CDR3 length: 13 residues. The germline V and J ends were trimmed by 5 bases and 1 base, with 11 bases remaining between them. CDR3 DNA: TGCAGTGCTCTCACGGACAGGAACACTGAAGCTTTCTTT. Its translation: CSALTDRNTEAFF.

The CDR3 bases are TGTGCCAGCAGCTCCAGACCGGGGTCCACAGATACGCAGTATTTT. Translating it yields CASSSRPGSTDTQYF. The V call is TRBV11-2, the J call TRBJ2-3; possibly TRBD2 for D (5 bases). Trimming pared 4 bases from V and 2 bases from J, leaving 13 bases between. Germline V gene sequence: CDR1 SGHAT, CDR2 FQNNGV. This CDR3 is 15 amino acids long.

This clonotype was found many times. The J gene is TRBJ2-2, the V gene TRBV7-2; TRBD1 agrees at 8 bases. Germline assignment: CDR1 SGHTA and CDR2 FQGNSA. V gave up 6 bases and J gave up 4 bases; unmatched junction bases: 10. The CDR3 sequence is 16 residues long. CDR3 DNA: TGTGCCAGCAGGGCTCGACAGGGGCTAGGCACCGGGGAGCTGTTTTTT. It is translated as CASRARQGLGTGELFF.

This clonotype was seen a handful of times. The chain combines TRBV4-2 with TRBJ1-2, with 7 bases that match TRBD1. There are 16 residues in the CDR3. CDR1 and CDR2 (germline): LGHNA, YNFKEQ. Germline trimming cut 6 bases from V and 4 bases from J; bases unmatched to any gene: 14. CDR3 loop: CASSPENSGGPYGYTF. The CDR3 region has the DNA TGTGCCAGCAGTCCAGAAAACTCAGGGGGTCCCTATGGCTACACCTTC.

Worth noting for this clonotype: A read error may account for a junction end that differs from germline. This chain joins TRBV4-2 and TRBJ2-7, with D hard to call. The V gene's germline CDR1 is LGHNA and CDR2 YNFKEQ. The CDR3 sequence is 14 residues long. CDR3 loop: CASSQGTMAGTEIF. The DNA of the CDR3 is TGTGCCAGCAGCCAAGGGACCATGGCCGGAACGGAGATCTTC.

The chain carries TRBV20-1 and TRBJ1-2; maybe TRBD1 (6 bases). Trimming removed 2 bases from V and 5 bases from J, with 12 bases in between. The germline gives CDR1 DFQATT, CDR2 SNEGSKA (reference sequence). The CDR3 loop spans 13 amino acids. CDR3 protein: CSARRTASYGYTF. The CDR3 DNA follows: TGCAGTGCTAGAAGGACAGCCTCTTATGGCTACACCTTC.

The chain joins TRBV24-1 to TRBJ2-3; D call uncertain. Trimming cost V 6 bases and J 4 bases, with 13 bases left between them. The CDR3 is made up of 14 amino acids. Germline V CDR1 and CDR2: KGHDR, SFDVKD. The CDR3 here is CATSRRDAPDTQYF. The CDR3 region has the DNA TGTGCCACCAGTCGAAGGGATGCTCCAGATACGCAGTATTTT.

This clonotype was recorded a few times. The rearrangement links TRBV7-9 to TRBJ2-3, with unresolved D. In germline, CDR1 is SEHNR, CDR2 FQNEAQ (reference sequence). V dropped 1 base and J dropped 1 base, with 12 bases sitting between them. The CDR3 sequence is 16 residues long. CDR3 nucleotides: TGTGCCAGCAGCTTAGTTGCGGCCGTACGCACAGATACGCAGTATTTT. Amino acid sequence: CASSLVAAVRTDTQYF.

The CDR3 nucleotides are TGTGCCAGTCCGAGGGAAAGGATGTCCTACGAGCAGTACTTC. This sequence encodes CASPRERMSYEQYF. The gene calls are TRBV27 and TRBJ2-7; the D gene is possibly TRBD2 (5 bases). V lost 9 bases and J 1 base, leaving 16 bases between the germline ends. CDR1 is MNHEY, CDR2 SMNVEV, per germline (reference sequence). The CDR3 has 14 residues.

This clonotype turned up a few times. The chain is built from TRBV20-1 and TRBJ2-1; 9 bases are shared with TRBD1. This CDR3 is built from 13 residues. CDR1 and CDR2 from the germline V gene are DFQATT and SNEGSKA (reference sequence). The CDR3 DNA is TGCACTCAACAGGGGGCAACGGGGAATGAGCAGTTCTTC. It specifies CTQQGATGNEQFF.

This clonotype was seen many times. The chain has TRBV11-2 and TRBJ2-3; D remains ambiguous. CDR3 length: 13 residues. V lost 5 bases, J lost 2 bases, and 8 bases lay in between. CDR1 SGHAT and CDR2 FQNNGV come from the germline V gene. The CDR3 region is CASSPSFTDTQYF. The CDR3 DNA follows: TGTGCCAGCAGCCCGTCATTCACAGATACGCAGTATTTT.

The rearrangement joins TRBV7-2 to TRBJ2-3; the D is unclear. V lost 4 bases and J lost 0, with 8 bases in between. This CDR3 contains 14 residues. Germline assignment: CDR1 SGHTA and CDR2 FQGNSA. CDR3 nucleotides: TGTGCCAGCAGCTGGTCTATAAGCACAGATACGCAGTATTTT. Its protein is CASSWSISTDTQYF.

This clonotype was picked up a small number of times. V gene TRBV30 combines with J gene TRBJ2-1; D is perhaps TRBD1 or TRBD2 (5 bases each). The CDR3 totals 13 residues. Germline V gives CDR1 GTSNPN, CDR2 SVGIG (reference sequence). Trimming shortened V by 2 bases and J by 8 bases, and 13 bases separated the two germline ends. The CDR3 protein is CAWSSWGSHEQFF. The CDR3 DNA sequence: TGTGCCTGGAGTTCCTGGGGGTCCCATGAGCAGTTCTTC. The whole variable domain, filled in from reference TRBV30 and TRBJ2-1, reads SQTIHQWPATLVQPVGSPLSLECTVEGTSNPNLYWYRQAAGRGLQLLFYSVGIGQISSEVPQNLSASRPQDRQFILSSKKLLLSDSGFYLCAWSSWGSHEQFFGPGTRLTVL.

This clonotype was counted between two and nine times. The chain employs TRBV7-2 and TRBJ1-1; maybe TRBD1 (6 bases). Germline V gives CDR1 SGHTA, CDR2 FQGNSA. This CDR3 has 15 residues. V was trimmed by 5 bases and J by 1 base, leaving 14 bases between them. As DNA, the CDR3 is TGTGCCAGCAGCCCACCGGGACACAAGAACACTGAAGCTTTCTTT. It yields the protein CASSPPGHKNTEAFF. The variable domain in full, with the rest retrieved from reference TRBV7-2 and TRBJ1-1, is GAGVSQSPSNKVTEKGKDVELRCDPISGHTALYWYRQSLGQGLEFLIYFQGNSAPDKSGLPSDRFSAERTGGSVSTLTIQRTQQEDSAVYLCASSPPGHKNTEAFFGQGTRLTVV.

This clonotype was observed many times. The V call is TRBV29-1, the J call TRBJ2-1; no reliable D call. There are 11 residues in the CDR3. Trimming took off 4 bases at V and 8 bases at J, with 9 bases between the two ends. Germline V gives CDR1 SQVTM, CDR2 ANQGSEA. CDR3 in amino acids: CSVGRTDEQFF. The CDR3 bases are TGCAGCGTTGGTAGGACGGATGAGCAGTTCTTC.

The J gene is TRBJ1-5, the V gene TRBV30; 7 bases fit TRBD1. Germline CDR1 GTSNPN, CDR2 SVGIG (reference sequence). The junction had 13 bases not matched to a gene; V was cut back by 2 bases and J by 9 bases. The CDR3 is made up of 15 amino acids. This CDR3 reads CAWSPPGTDIPPQHF. CDR3 nucleotides: TGTGCCTGGAGTCCTCCCGGGACAGATATACCGCCCCAGCATTTT.

The J gene is TRBJ2-7, the V gene TRBV5-4, with 7 bases identical to TRBD1. The V segment lost 3 bases and the J segment 0 bases; nucleotides outside the gene matches: 6. CDR1 and CDR2 (germline): SGHNT, YYREEE (reference sequence). The CDR3 spans 15 residues. The CDR3 sequence is CASSSEGGLSYEQYF. The CDR3 nucleotides read TGTGCCAGCAGCTCAGAAGGGGGCCTCTCCTACGAGCAGTACTTC.

This clonotype has at least ten counts. The chain combines TRBV12-3 or TRBV12-4 with TRBJ2-4; D not resolved. The CDR3 has 14 residues. V lost 10 bases and J 0 bases, leaving 13 bases between the germline ends. In DNA, the CDR3 is TGTGCCATCAAAGACTCTCTAGCCAAAAACATTCAGTACTTC. Translation gives CAIKDSLAKNIQYF.